Following are 29 T cell receptor beta chains from one sample sequenced in a study of shared clonotypes between healthy human individuals. Repertoires were generated with immunoSEQ multiplex PCR, while TCRdb's copy carries only in-frame clones and drops some. The sample includes 2 million to 3 million clones, 93% of them seen just once. Specimen: naive CD4+ T cells from PBMCs. Described subset: CD45RA+ positively selected. Receptors originate from a man aged 18 to 29 in good health. Some clones in this sample may be carry-over from other donors' samples.

This clone was counted once. For the CDR3, the DNA is TGTGCCAGCAGTCCCCGACAGGGGAATACTGGCTACACCTTC. This encodes CASSPRQGNTGYTF. The J gene is TRBJ1-2, the V gene TRBV27; TRBD1 aligns across 8 bases. The germline gives CDR1 MNHEY, CDR2 SMNVEV (reference sequence). This CDR3 has 14 residues. The junction had 9 bases not matched to a gene; V was cut back by 5 bases and J by 7 bases.

This clone occurred once. V and J are TRBV5-4 and TRBJ1-1; 8 nucleotides match TRBD1. J gave up 3 bases and V 3 bases, and 7 bases lay outside the gene matches. The CDR3 has 15 amino acids. Looked up from germline, CDR1 is SGHNT and CDR2 is YYREEE (reference sequence). The chain's CDR3 is CASSSRQGLYTEAFF. The CDR3 bases are TGTGCCAGCAGCTCTAGACAGGGGCTCTACACTGAAGCTTTCTTT.

This sequence joins TRBV6-1 and TRBJ2-3; the match to TRBD2 covers 11 bases. The CDR3 is made up of 14 amino acids. V gave up 8 bases and J gave up 3 bases; unmatched junction bases: 4. Germline-derived CDR1 and CDR2 are MNHNS and SASEGT. The DNA for the CDR3 is TGTGCCAGCGGGAGACTAGCGGGAACAGATACGCAGTATTTT. Its protein is CASGRLAGTDTQYF.

The chain employs TRBV6-6 and TRBJ1-1; unclear D gene. The CDR3 runs 13 residues. In germline, CDR1 is MNHNY, CDR2 SVGAGI (reference sequence). Trimming took 6 bases from V and 4 from J, leaving 12 bases between them. The CDR3 DNA reads as TGTGCCAGCAGCTTCGTGGCAGCCACTGAAGCTTTCTTT. It yields the protein CASSFVAATEAFF.

CDR3 nucleotide sequence: TGCGCCAGCAGCCAGAGGGATACGCAGTATTTT. This translates into CASSQRDTQYF. J is TRBJ2-3 and V is TRBV4-3; D call uncertain. CDR1 is LGHNA, CDR2 YSLEER, per germline. Trimming removed 3 bases from V and 6 bases from J, with 4 bases in between. This CDR3 has 11 residues.

The chain uses TRBV19 and TRBJ2-3; weak D call: TRBD2 (6 bases). Per the germline V gene, CDR1 is LNHDA and CDR2 is SQIVND (reference sequence). V was cut by 4 bases and J by 8 bases, with 28 bases left in between. This CDR3 comprises 18 residues. The CDR3: CASSTMAGTQGISGTQYF. CDR3 bases: TGTGCCAGTAGTACGATGGCCGGGACTCAGGGTATCAGTGGTACGCAGTATTTT.

V gene TRBV7-9 combines with J gene TRBJ1-1, with 7 bases aligning to TRBD1. Germline values: CDR1 SEHNR, CDR2 FQNEAQ (reference sequence). V trimming: 6 bases; J trimming: 6 bases; junction bases outside the gene matches: 4. CDR3 length equals 12 residues. Here the CDR3 DNA reads TGTGCCAGCAGTCGACAGGGTCCTGAAGCTTTCTTT. Its translation: CASSRQGPEAFF.

The chain joins TRBV5-1 to TRBJ2-3; D not certain. Germline-derived CDR1 and CDR2 are SGHRS and YFSETQ. The ends were cut back, 0 bases at V and 0 bases at J, with 11 bases in the middle. The CDR3 has 16 amino acids. The CDR3 is CASSLEAPYSTDTQYF. CDR3 in DNA: TGCGCCAGCAGCTTGGAAGCACCCTATAGCACAGATACGCAGTATTTT.

The CDR3 region is CASSKTFGPYSNQPQHF. In nucleotides, the CDR3 is TGTGCCAGCAGCAAGACTTTCGGACCCTATAGCAATCAGCCCCAGCATTTT. This chain joins TRBV21-1 and TRBJ1-5. TRBV21-1 is tagged as a pseudogene. The CDR3 totals 17 residues.

The J gene is TRBJ1-6, the V gene TRBV7-9; 7 nucleotides match TRBD1. V lost 4 bases to trimming and J lost 8 bases; unmatched junction nucleotides: 8. Germline lookup yields CDR1 SEHNR and CDR2 FQNEAQ (reference sequence). The CDR3 spans 15 residues. The CDR3 coding sequence is TGTGCCAGCAGCTCGCAGGGGGGGGGCGATTCACCCCTCCACTTT. Translating gives CASSSQGGGDSPLHF. Full variable domain (rest looked up from reference TRBV7-9 and TRBJ1-6): DTGVSQNPRHKITKRGQNVTFRCDPISEHNRLYWYRQTLGQGPEFLTYFQNEAQLEKSRLLSDRFSAERPKGSFSTLEIQRTEQGDSAMYLCASSSQGGGDSPLHFGNGTRLTVT.

With respect to this clone: Its ends do not fully match the called genes, so a read error is possible. The chain couples TRBV5-1 to TRBJ1-1; D uncertain. The germline CDR1 and CDR2 sequences are SGHRS and YFSETQ. The CDR3 covers 11 residues. The CDR3 sequence is CASTLNSEAFF. CDR3 DNA: TGCGCCAGCACCTTAAACAGTGAAGCTTTCTTT.

V is TRBV6-1 and J is TRBJ2-1, with D perhaps matching TRBD2 (5 bases). The CDR3 covers 13 residues. Germline V lookup: CDR1 MNHNS, CDR2 SASEGT. Trimming cost V 7 bases and J 5 bases, with 12 bases left between them. The DNA for the CDR3 is TGTGCCAGCACCTTAGGACTGAACAATGAGCAGTTCTTC. Amino acids: CASTLGLNNEQFF.

This rearrangement joins TRBV19 to TRBJ2-2, with D perhaps given as TRBD1 or TRBD2 (6 bases each). Trimming removed 4 bases from V and 4 bases from J, with 16 bases in between. Germline-derived CDR1 and CDR2 are LNHDA and SQIVND (reference sequence). The CDR3 contains 16 residues. In nucleotides, the CDR3 is TGTGCCAGTAGTAAGCAGACGGGGGCGGGCACCGGGGAGCTGTTTTTT. It translates to CASSKQTGAGTGELFF.

The V call is TRBV28, the J call TRBJ2-1, with D unresolved. CDR1 is MDHEN and CDR2 is SYDVKM in the germline V gene. The CDR3 spans 16 residues. Between the trimmed V and J ends, which lost 1 base and 4 bases, there was a span of 14 bases. DNA of the CDR3: TGTGCCAGCAGTTTATTAATCCTGAGGAGATACAATGAGCAGTTCTTC. Its translation: CASSLLILRRYNEQFF.

The chain is built from TRBV2 and TRBJ1-3; D unclear. The V gene's germline CDR1 is SNHLY and CDR2 FYNNEI. The CDR3 totals 14 residues. Trimming removed 3 bases at V and 2 bases at J, with 8 bases between. The CDR3 nucleotides are TGTGCCAGCAGTGAGAACGGGCCTGGAAACACCATATATTTT. This codes for CASSENGPGNTIYF.

The chain recombines TRBV11-2 with TRBJ2-3, with a possible D match to TRBD2 (5 bases). Germline loops: CDR1 SGHAT, CDR2 FQNNGV. This CDR3 is 16 amino acids long. The germline V and J ends were trimmed by 5 bases and 0 bases, with 15 bases remaining between them. The CDR3 DNA follows: TGTGCCAGCAGCCCGTGGACTGGGCGAAGCACAGATACGCAGTATTTT. Its protein product is CASSPWTGRSTDTQYF.

The chain joins TRBV7-3 to TRBJ1-1; D unclear. The CDR3 runs 14 residues. The germline gives CDR1 SGHTA, CDR2 FQGTGA. The ends were cut back, 0 bases at V and 4 bases at J, with 9 bases in the middle. This CDR3 is CASSLTYGSTEAFF. As DNA, the CDR3 is TGTGCCAGCAGCTTAACGTACGGGAGCACTGAAGCTTTCTTT.

V usage is TRBV10-2 and J usage is TRBJ2-3, with TRBD2 matching over 13 bases. J lost 4 bases, V lost 10 bases, and 2 bases had no gene match. Germline V gene sequence: CDR1 WSHSY, CDR2 SAAADI. The CDR3 length is 13 residues. The CDR3 loop reads CATGLAGADTQYF. The DNA for the CDR3 is TGCGCCACCGGACTAGCGGGAGCAGATACGCAGTATTTT.

V is TRBV6-1 and J is TRBJ2-7; D not resolved. V shed 3 bases and J shed 6 bases, with 18 bases lying between them. CDR1 is MNHNS, CDR2 SASEGT, per germline. The CDR3 consists of 15 residues. The CDR3 is CASSDSFSAVREQYF. In DNA, the CDR3 is TGTGCCAGCAGTGATTCTTTCAGCGCTGTACGCGAGCAGTACTTC.

This clone was observed a single time. The CDR3 sequence: CASSQGGVQGPQHF. For the CDR3, the DNA is TGTGCCAGCAGTCAAGGGGGGGTACAAGGCCCCCAGCATTTT. The chain links TRBV7-9 to TRBJ1-5; tentative D call: TRBD1 (6 bases). V gave up 6 bases and J gave up 10 bases, with 19 bases separating them. The germline V gene has CDR1 SEHNR and CDR2 FQNEAQ (reference sequence). CDR3 length equals 14 residues.

This clone was observed a single time. The chain uses TRBV10-3 and TRBJ2-7; 7 bases map to TRBD1. V lost 3 bases and J lost 9; bases outside the gene matches: 11. CDR3 length: 14 amino acids. CDR1 and CDR2 from the germline V gene are ENHRY and SYGVKD. The CDR3 loop reads CAISESARGSRQYF. In nucleotides, the CDR3 is TGTGCCATCAGTGAATCGGCCAGGGGGTCAAGGCAGTACTTC.

V usage is TRBV2 and J usage is TRBJ1-4, with 9 bases identical to TRBD1. This CDR3 contains 14 residues. CDR1 and CDR2 (germline): SNHLY, FYNNEI. V lost 8 bases, J lost 3 bases, and 4 bases stayed unmatched. CDR3 amino acids: CASCWTGANEKLFF. CDR3 in DNA: TGTGCCAGCTGTTGGACAGGGGCTAATGAAAAACTGTTTTTT.

Written as DNA, the CDR3 is TGTGCCAGCAGCCCCATGGACAGGGATGGCTACACCTTC. Its protein product is CASSPMDRDGYTF. This chain links TRBV5-6 with TRBJ1-2; 8 bases fit TRBD1. Germline V CDR1 and CDR2: SGHDT, YYEEEE. The CDR3 is 13 residues long. The J segment lost 6 bases and the V segment lost 4 bases, leaving 5 bases of the junction unmatched. Full variable domain (remainder filled in from reference TRBV5-6 and TRBJ1-2): DAGVTQSPTHLIKTRGQQVTLRCSPKSGHDTVSWYQQALGQGPQFIFQYYEEEERQRGNFPDRFSGHQFPNYSSELNVNALLLGDSALYLCASSPMDRDGYTFGSGTRLTVV.

This chain links TRBV29-1 with TRBJ2-1, with 10 bases fitting TRBD2. Germline assignment: CDR1 SQVTM and CDR2 ANQGSEA. The CDR3 loop spans 15 amino acids. V gave up 6 bases and J gave up 1 base; unmatched junction bases: 6. The CDR3 loop is CSVHGTSASYNEQFF. CDR3 nucleotide sequence: TGCAGCGTCCATGGGACTAGCGCATCCTACAATGAGCAGTTCTTC.

Concerning this clone: Other DNA sequences in the sample encode the same CDR3. The CDR3 nucleotides read TGTGCCAGCAGTGTTTGGGCTGCCGGGGCCAACGTCCTGACTTTC. Protein sequence: CASSVWAAGANVLTF. The chain employs TRBV25-1 and TRBJ2-6; no firm D call. The V gene lost 4 bases and the J gene lost 4 bases, with 11 bases spanning the gap. Germline loops: CDR1 MGHDK, CDR2 SYGVNS. The length of the CDR3 is 15 residues.

V usage is TRBV29-1 and J usage is TRBJ2-1, with D tentatively TRBD1 or TRBD2 (6 bases each). The germline V and J ends were trimmed by 6 bases and 3 bases, with 15 bases remaining between them. The CDR3 extends over 14 amino acids. Germline V lookup: CDR1 SQVTM, CDR2 ANQGSEA. CDR3 protein: CSVRGLGGYNEQFF. Here the CDR3 DNA reads TGCAGCGTCCGGGGGCTGGGGGGCTACAATGAGCAGTTCTTC.

This clone was detected only a few times. The chain links TRBV7-9 to TRBJ2-2; no clear D. Per the germline V gene, CDR1 is SEHNR and CDR2 is FQNEAQ (reference sequence). Between the trimmed V and J ends, which lost 0 bases and 1 base, there was a span of 9 bases. This CDR3 is 16 amino acids long. For the CDR3, the DNA is TGTGCCAGCAGCTTAGCGCGGCGACTGAACACCGGGGAGCTGTTTTTT. It codes for CASSLARRLNTGELFF.

The rearrangement joins TRBV7-8 to TRBJ2-5, with no clear D. The germline CDR1 and CDR2 sequences are SGHVS and FQNEAQ. The CDR3 runs 15 residues. V was pared by 5 bases and J by 5 bases, with 18 bases between. The CDR3 is CASSPHLRMGETQYF. The CDR3 region has the DNA TGTGCCAGCAGCCCACACCTTAGGATGGGGGAGACCCAGTACTTC.

V and J are TRBV2 and TRBJ1-4; a weak D match, TRBD1 (5 bases). Between the trimmed V and J ends, which lost 5 bases and 7 bases, there was a span of 14 bases. Germline V lookup: CDR1 SNHLY, CDR2 FYNNEI. The CDR3 covers 14 residues. The CDR3 DNA is TGTGCCAGCAGTTTTTCCAGGGTTGGTGAAAAACTGTTTTTT. Residues: CASSFSRVGEKLFF.